This entry describes one T cell receptor (beta chain). Original handling: Nucleated cell counts were estimated from reference gene primer amplification. Only in-frame clones appear in the TCRdb table, and some are missing; sequencing was by immunoSEQ multiplex PCR. V and J calls and clone size are those listed in that table; D and trimming were worked out from the DNA. In the table there are over 100,000 clones, over 75% of which are singletons. Germline CDR1 reads LNHNV; CDR2 reads YYDKDF (reference sequence). V dropped 1 base and J dropped 4; count of bases not matched to a gene: 0. This CDR3 region has 14 residues. These data belong to a study of blood T cell repertoires in COVID-19. Study at large: Samples came from the United States, Italy and Spain, spanning acute and convalescent COVID-19. In each case, the material was cDNA or gDNA derived from T cells, B-cell-depleted T cells, or PBMCs.

The sequencing input was peripheral blood. The chain is built from TRBV15 and TRBJ2-2; 7 bases match TRBD2. The TCR originated in a man in his sixties with active or convalescent COVID-19. The CDR3: CATSRGGGTGELFF. Here the CDR3 DNA reads TGTGCCACCAGCAGAGGGGGGGGCACCGGGGAGCTGTTTTTT. Full variable domain (rest looked up from reference TRBV15 and TRBJ2-2): DAMVIQNPRYQVTQFGKPVTLSCSQTLNHNVMYWYQQKSSQAPKLLFHYYDKDFNNEADTPDNFQSRRPNTSFCFLDIRSPGLGDTAMYLCATSRGGGTGELFFGEGSRLTVL.